Following are 3 T cell receptor beta chains from one sample sequenced in a study of blood T cell repertoires in COVID-19 (dated by TCRdb to between 2020 and 2021). Libraries were made using the immunoSEQ multiplex PCR assay. Held by TCRdb, this immuneACCESS table contains in-frame sequences only and omits some clones. Under half of the omission traces to an unresolved V gene where checked; the cause of the rest is unknown. The sample table holds 300,000 to 450,000 clones, of which about 85% were seen once. In total, the top ten clones hold roughly 3.6% of the sample. The sequencing sample was made of peripheral blood. The receptor set was obtained from a woman younger than 35 with acute or convalescent COVID-19.

CDR3 sequence: CAITARTSGVNEQFF. CDR3 DNA: TGTGCCATCACCGCCCGGACTAGCGGGGTGAATGAGCAGTTCTTC. The V and J genes are TRBV10-3 and TRBJ2-1; TRBD2 matches 12 bases. V trimming: 7 bases; J trimming: 7 bases; junction bases outside the gene matches: 8. Germline V lookup: CDR1 ENHRY, CDR2 SYGVKD. The CDR3 contains 15 residues.

This clone has more than one count but fewer than ten. The V call is TRBV19, the J call TRBJ1-1, with 9 bases lining up with TRBD1. From germline, CDR1 is LNHDA and CDR2 SQIVND (reference sequence). The CDR3 consists of 15 residues. The ends lost 4 bases at V and 4 bases at J; junction bases unmatched: 7. The CDR3 reads CASSKDRGFVTEAFF. DNA of the CDR3: TGTGCCAGTAGTAAAGACAGGGGGTTTGTCACTGAAGCTTTCTTT.

The V call is TRBV5-5, the J call TRBJ2-7, with 9 bases lining up with TRBD1. The CDR3 sequence is 14 residues long. Looked up from germline, CDR1 is SGHKS and CDR2 is YYEKEE (reference sequence). V dropped 5 bases and J dropped 6; count of bases not matched to a gene: 9. CDR3 protein: CASRLPGQGGEQYF. The CDR3 nucleotides are TGTGCCAGCAGGCTCCCGGGACAGGGCGGCGAGCAGTACTTC.